A selection of T cell receptor beta chains follows, all from one sample in a study of blood T cell repertoires in COVID-19. The repertoire was sequenced with immunoSEQ multiplex PCR; TCRdb's copy has only in-frame clones and lacks some. The sample lists 84,000 or so clones, 75% to 85% occurring once. Sequencing was carried out using peripheral blood. These receptors were taken from a man aged 60 to 69 with COVID-19, enrolled during active disease. Both conserved end residues are part of each CDR3. A D gene is named only where the DNA matches it firmly. The listing skips clone size in some rows; elsewhere it reads once, few, many or a size class.

TRBD1	NA	TRBJ2-5	TRBV27	CASSLGTGLETQYF	TGTGCCAGCAGTTTAGGGACAGGGTTGGAGACCCAGTACTTC
TRBD1	NA	TRBJ2-5	TRBV10-3	CATISDRGFEETQYF	TGTGCCACAATATCCGACAGGGGGTTTGAAGAGACCCAGTACTTC
TRBD1	NA	TRBJ1-1	TRBV7-3	CASSSTGGNTEAFF	TGTGCCAGCAGCTCGACAGGGGGTAACACTGAAGCTTTCTTT
NA	NA	TRBJ2-3	TRBV25-1	CASGRAGSGTDTQYF	TGTGCCAGCGGGAGAGCGGGTTCTGGCACAGATACGCAGTATTTT
NA	many	TRBJ1-6	TRBV2	CASSTPDSSYNSPLHF	TGTGCCAGCAGTACCCCGGACAGCTCCTATAATTCACCCCTCCACTTT
TRBD2	NA	TRBJ2-1	TRBV19	CASSIQGGGPGREQFF	TGTGCCAGTAGTATTCAAGGCGGGGGGCCTGGGAGGGAGCAGTTCTTC
TRBD2	NA	TRBJ2-2	TRBV19	CASIGVRERSGELFF	TGTGCCAGTATAGGGGTGCGGGAGCGGTCCGGGGAGCTGTTTTTT
NA	NA	TRBJ2-7	TRBV25-1	CASNQGWVQYF	TGTGCCAGCAATCAGGGATGGGTGCAGTACTTC
NA	NA	TRBJ2-7	TRBV7-2	CASSLLGGYEQYF	TGTGCCAGCAGCTTACTGGGGGGTTACGAGCAGTACTTC
NA	NA	TRBJ2-2	TRBV19	CASSFRQNTGELFF	TGTGCCAGTAGTTTCCGACAGAACACCGGGGAGCTGTTTTTT
TRBD1	NA	TRBJ1-6	TRBV3-1/TRBV3-2	CASSSGQEGSPLHF	TGTGCCAGCAGCTCCGGACAGGAGGGTTCACCCCTCCACTTT
NA	NA	TRBJ1-1	TRBV2	CASRGGGTLNTEAFF	TGTGCCAGCAGGGGAGGGGGTACCCTGAACACTGAAGCTTTCTTT
TRBD1	once	TRBJ1-3	TRBV3-1/TRBV3-2	CASSRMQGASGNTIYF	TGTGCCAGCAGCCGAATGCAGGGGGCGTCTGGAAACACCATATATTTT
TRBD1	NA	TRBJ2-2	TRBV11-3	CASSTRTGGNTGELFF	TGTGCCAGCAGCACCAGGACAGGGGGCAACACCGGGGAGCTGTTTTTT
NA	NA	TRBJ2-5	TRBV19	CASSDPQGGAGETQYF	TGTGCCAGTAGTGACCCACAAGGCGGGGCGGGGGAGACCCAGTACTTC
TRBD1	NA	TRBJ2-1	TRBV2	CASSERQGAHNEQFF	TGTGCCAGCAGTGAAAGGCAGGGGGCGCACAATGAGCAGTTCTTC
NA	NA	TRBJ1-4	TRBV5-4	CASSLTPAGSTNEKLFF	TGTGCCAGCAGCTTGACTCCCGCAGGGTCAACTAATGAAAAACTGTTTTTT
NA	NA	TRBJ2-2	TRBV7-2	CASSSAATGELFF	TGTGCCAGCAGCTCAGCGGCCACCGGGGAGCTGTTTTTT
TRBD1	NA	TRBJ1-2	TRBV11-2	CASSLRLTGGFYGYTF	TGTGCCAGCAGCTTACGGCTGACAGGGGGCTTCTATGGCTACACCTTC
NA	NA	TRBJ1-4	TRBV6-5	CASRGATNEKLFF	TGTGCCAGCCGGGGGGCAACTAATGAAAAACTGTTTTTT
TRBD1	NA	TRBJ1-5	TRBV19	CASSMGKQGFRQPQHF	TGTGCCAGTAGTATGGGGAAACAGGGGTTTCGTCAGCCCCAGCATTTT
NA	NA	TRBJ2-3	TRBV19	CASSIDRSQRGDTQYF	TGTGCCAGTAGTATAGATCGGTCACAGAGGGGGGATACGCAGTATTTT
NA	NA	TRBJ2-7	TRBV4-1	CASSSLAVSYEQYF	TGCGCCAGCAGCTCCCTGGCGGTCTCCTACGAGCAGTACTTC
NA	NA	TRBJ2-3	TRBV5-1	CASSLEGTQGDTQYF	TGCGCCAGCAGCTTGGAAGGGACTCAAGGGGATACGCAGTATTTT
TRBD1	NA	TRBJ2-6	TRBV7-9	CASSFTGAGANVLTF	TGTGCCAGCAGCTTTACAGGGGCCGGGGCCAACGTCCTGACTTTC
TRBD1	NA	TRBJ2-7	TRBV30	CAWSIVMGQSNYEQYF	TGTGCCTGGAGTATTGTTATGGGACAGAGTAACTACGAGCAGTACTTC
NA	NA	TRBJ2-5	TRBV19	CASSTLGGRDETQYF	TGTGCCAGTAGTACCCTAGGGGGGAGGGATGAGACCCAGTACTTC
TRBD1	NA	TRBJ1-6	TRBV27	CASRGQYNSPLHF	TGTGCCAGCAGGGGACAGTATAATTCACCCCTCCACTTT
TRBD1	once	TRBJ1-2	TRBV29-1	CSVAVRQGAVGYTF	TGCAGCGTTGCTGTTAGGCAGGGGGCGGTTGGCTACACCTTC
NA	NA	TRBJ2-7	TRBV6-5	CASSSTGSSYEQYF	TGTGCCAGCAGTTCGACGGGATCCAGTTACGAGCAGTACTTC
NA	NA	TRBJ1-1	TRBV23-1	CASSQQQGGYTEAFF	TGCGCCAGCAGTCAACAACAGGGTGGGTACACTGAAGCTTTCTTT
NA	NA	TRBJ2-1	TRBV2	CASSEVLQRNNEQFF	TGTGCCAGCAGTGAAGTCCTACAGCGGAACAATGAGCAGTTCTTC
TRBD2	NA	TRBJ2-5	TRBV6-5	CASKRLRGQETQYF	TGTGCCAGCAAGCGACTGCGGGGGCAAGAGACCCAGTACTTC
TRBD1	NA	TRBJ2-5	TRBV19	CASSGQGVRETQYF	TGTGCCAGTAGCGGACAGGGAGTGAGAGAGACCCAGTACTTC
NA	NA	TRBJ1-2	TRBV5-4	CASSYLGQWGQHTDGYTF	TGTGCCAGCAGCTATCTCGGGCAGTGGGGGCAGCATACCGATGGCTACACCTTC
TRBD1	NA	TRBJ1-6	TRBV7-2	CASSSRTGVNSPLHF	TGTGCCAGCAGCAGTCGGACAGGGGTAAATTCACCCCTCCACTTT
NA	NA	TRBJ2-7	TRBV3-1/TRBV3-2	CASSQGLTLVREQYF	TGTGCCAGCAGCCAAGGGTTGACTCTGGTTCGAGAGCAGTACTTC
TRBD1	few	TRBJ2-6	TRBV11-3	CASSFFGTGVLSGANVLTF	TGTGCCAGCAGCTTTTTCGGGACAGGGGTTTTGTCCGGGGCCAACGTCCTGACTTTC
TRBD1	NA	TRBJ1-2	TRBV11-2	CASSSSTGQGGGYTF	TGTGCCAGCAGCTCCTCAACTGGACAGGGAGGTGGCTACACCTTC
TRBD1	NA	TRBJ2-3	TRBV11-3	CASSLDTGVGTDTQYF	TGTGCCAGCAGCTTAGATACAGGGGTTGGCACAGATACGCAGTATTTT
NA	NA	TRBJ2-2	TRBV5-1	CASSPERVQRTGELFF	TGCGCCAGCAGCCCCGAGCGGGTACAGAGGACCGGGGAGCTGTTTTTT
TRBD1	NA	TRBJ2-4	TRBV7-2	CASSLAGTGGNIQYF	TGTGCCAGCAGCTTAGCTGGGACAGGGGGCAACATTCAGTACTTC
TRBD1	NA	TRBJ2-7	TRBV18	CASSPRSGTGSYEQYF	TGTGCCAGCTCACCACGCTCCGGGACAGGGTCCTACGAGCAGTACTTC
TRBD2	once	TRBJ2-5	TRBV3-1/TRBV3-2	CASSPRGGRETQYF	TGTGCCAGCAGCCCCCGGGGGGGCCGAGAGACCCAGTACTTC
NA	NA	TRBJ1-3	TRBV19	CASSLDRSSGNTIYF	TGTGCCAGTAGTCTTGACCGGAGCTCTGGAAACACCATATATTTT
TRBD2	NA	TRBJ2-3	TRBV5-1	CASSLQLAGTDTQYF	TGCGCCAGCAGCTTGCAACTAGCGGGGACAGATACGCAGTATTTT
NA	NA	TRBJ2-1	TRBV13	CASSQTLGLALTYEQFF	TGTGCCAGCAGCCAGACCTTGGGCCTAGCCCTTACCTATGAGCAGTTCTTC
TRBD1	NA	TRBJ2-2	TRBV7-9	CASSRGPGGFSGELFF	TGTGCCAGCAGCCGTGGCCCAGGGGGCTTCAGCGGGGAGCTGTTTTTT
TRBD1	NA	TRBJ2-1	TRBV11-2	CASSLGTGATNEQFF	TGTGCCAGCAGCTTAGGGACAGGGGCAACGAATGAGCAGTTCTTC
TRBD1	NA	TRBJ2-1	TRBV10-2	CASTGTGGNNEQFF	TGCGCCAGCACCGGGACAGGGGGCAACAATGAGCAGTTCTTC
TRBD1	NA	TRBJ2-1	TRBV9	CASSVGSSGRGFYNEQFF	TGTGCCAGCAGCGTAGGATCAAGCGGCAGGGGGTTCTACAATGAGCAGTTCTTC
TRBD2	NA	TRBJ2-5	TRBV5-1	CASSSGLAGSGETQYF	TGCGCCAGCAGTTCTGGGCTAGCGGGATCCGGAGAGACCCAGTACTTC
TRBD1	NA	TRBJ1-5	TRBV5-1	CASSLEGAGNQPQHF	TGCGCCAGCAGCTTGGAGGGGGCTGGCAATCAGCCCCAGCATTTT
NA	NA	TRBJ1-1	TRBV27	CASSLTPLNTEAFF	TGTGCCAGCAGTTTGACACCTTTGAACACTGAAGCTTTCTTT
TRBD1	NA	TRBJ1-4	TRBV5-1	CASSSPGTGKGEKLFF	TGCGCCAGCAGCTCTCCGGGGACAGGGAAGGGTGAAAAACTGTTTTTT
NA	NA	TRBJ2-1	TRBV3-1/TRBV3-2	CASSQQGSYNEQFF	TGTGCCAGCAGCCAACAGGGGTCCTACAATGAGCAGTTCTTC
NA	NA	TRBJ2-5	TRBV5-1	CASSLGGRGETQYF	TGCGCCAGCAGCTTGGGAGGGAGAGGAGAGACCCAGTACTTC